This TCR beta chain was sequenced in a study of human T cells and chemical hapten exposure. TCRdb redid the calling of the RACE reads with MiXCR, one entry per CDR3 protein. The data show 120,000 or so distinct CDR3 sequences, 12% to 15% seen once. Time point reported: patch test 1, 2 weeks after DPC sensitization. Treatment: therapeutic diphenylcyclopropenone sensitization with weekly scalp DPC. The sequencing here drew on whole blood, taken in connection with sensitization to the hapten diphenylcyclopropenone (DPC). This receptor was taken from a man in his late teens or twenties with alopecia areata. Some clones in this sample may be carry-over from other donors' samples.

The CDR3 nucleotides read TGTGCCAGCAGCTGGGCCCGCTACGAGCAGTACTTC. Translating it yields CASSWARYEQYF. This rearrangement joins TRBV6-6 to TRBJ2-7, with D unresolved. Germline lookup yields CDR1 MNHNY and CDR2 SVGAGI (reference sequence). V lost 6 bases and J 3 bases, leaving 9 bases between the germline ends. There are 12 residues in the CDR3.